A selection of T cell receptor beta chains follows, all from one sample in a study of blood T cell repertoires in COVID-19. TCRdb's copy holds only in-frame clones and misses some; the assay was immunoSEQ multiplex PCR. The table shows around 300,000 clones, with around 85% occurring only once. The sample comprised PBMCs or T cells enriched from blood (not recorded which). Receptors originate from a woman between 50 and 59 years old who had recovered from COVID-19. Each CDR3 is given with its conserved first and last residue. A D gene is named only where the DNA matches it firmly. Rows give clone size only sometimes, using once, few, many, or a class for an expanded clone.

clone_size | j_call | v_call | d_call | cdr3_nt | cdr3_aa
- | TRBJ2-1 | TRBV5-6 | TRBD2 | TGTGCCAGCAGTCTTCCCCCGAGGGCTAGCGGGAGGAGCGATGAGCAGTTCTTC | CASSLPPRASGRSDEQFF
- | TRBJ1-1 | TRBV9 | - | TGTGCCAGCAGCCCAGCACAGGCAAACACTGAAGCTTTCTTT | CASSPAQANTEAFF
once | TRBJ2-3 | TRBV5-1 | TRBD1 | TGCGCCAGCAGCTTGGGACAGGGGGGTGATACGCAGTATTTT | CASSLGQGGDTQYF
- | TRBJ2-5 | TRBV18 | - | TGTGCCAGCTCACCACGGGGCGGGGTACAAGAGACCCAGTACTTC | CASSPRGGVQETQYF
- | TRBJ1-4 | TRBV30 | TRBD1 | TGTGCCTGGAGTGTTGACAGGGGGACTAATGAAAAACTGTTTTTT | CAWSVDRGTNEKLFF
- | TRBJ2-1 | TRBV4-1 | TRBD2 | TGCGCCAGCAGCCAGGCAGCGGGGGGATCCTACAATGAGCAGTTCTTC | CASSQAAGGSYNEQFF
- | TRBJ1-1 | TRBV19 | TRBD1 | TGTGCCAGTAGTCCCAGACAGGGGGCAGCTTTCTTT | CASSPRQGAAFF
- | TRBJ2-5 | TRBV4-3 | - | TGCGCCAGCAGCCAAGATAGGAGCGCGGAGACCCAGTACTTC | CASSQDRSAETQYF
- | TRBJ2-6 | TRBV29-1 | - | TGCAGCGTTTCGGAGGCTGGGGCCAACGTCCTGACTTTC | CSVSEAGANVLTF
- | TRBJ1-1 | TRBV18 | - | TGTGCCAGCTCACCAACCAACATGAACACTGAAGCTTTCTTT | CASSPTNMNTEAFF
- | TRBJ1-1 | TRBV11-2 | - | TGTGCCAGCAGCGACTCCACAGGTCCTGAAGCTTTCTTT | CASSDSTGPEAFF
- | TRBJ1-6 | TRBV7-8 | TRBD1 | TGTGCCAGCAGCCAGGGGGGACAGGGGAAATCACCCCTCCACTTT | CASSQGGQGKSPLHF
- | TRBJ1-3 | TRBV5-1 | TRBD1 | TGCGCCAGCAGCTTGGCGGGACAGCTCTCTGGAAACACCATATATTTT | CASSLAGQLSGNTIYF
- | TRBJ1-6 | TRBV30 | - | TGTGCCTGGAACAGGGTCGAGAATTCACCCCTCCACTTT | CAWNRVENSPLHF
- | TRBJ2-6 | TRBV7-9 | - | TGTGCCAGCAGTTTTCCCTCCGTAGGCGGATCTGGGGCCAACGTCCTGACTTTC | CASSFPSVGGSGANVLTF
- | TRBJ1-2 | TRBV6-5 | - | TGTGCCAGCAGCGCCCGGGGGTATGGCTACACCTTC | CASSARGYGYTF
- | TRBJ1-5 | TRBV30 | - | TGTGCCTGGAGTGAACAGGGCCTGAACAATCAGCCCCAGCATTTT | CAWSEQGLNNQPQHF
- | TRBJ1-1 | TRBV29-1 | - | TGCAGCGTGTCCCCCGGGGGGGGCGACACTGAAGCTTTCTTT | CSVSPGGGDTEAFF
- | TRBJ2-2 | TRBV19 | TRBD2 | TGTGCCAGTAGTCCGAGCGGGAGAACTGGGGAGCTGTTTTTT | CASSPSGRTGELFF
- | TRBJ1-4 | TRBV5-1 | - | TGCGCCAGCAGCGGCGGGGATAGTGAAAAACTGTTTTTT | CASSGGDSEKLFF
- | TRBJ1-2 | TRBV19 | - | TGTGCCAGTAGTAGGGCATCAGTTGGGTATGGCTACACCTTC | CASSRASVGYGYTF
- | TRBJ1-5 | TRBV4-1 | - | TGCGCCAGCAGCCAAGGGACAGATCAGCCCCAGCATTTT | CASSQGTDQPQHF
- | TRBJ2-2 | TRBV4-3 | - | TGCGCCAGCAGCCAGCCCGGGACTCAACCCGCCGGGGAGCTGTTTTTT | CASSQPGTQPAGELFF
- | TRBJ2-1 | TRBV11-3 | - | TGTGCCAGCAGCCGAGCGGCAGGTGGAAGAGATGAGCAGTTCTTC | CASSRAAGGRDEQFF
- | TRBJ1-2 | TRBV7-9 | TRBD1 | TGTGCCACAGAAACCACACAGGGGGCGCCTTCTGGCTACACCTTC | CATETTQGAPSGYTF
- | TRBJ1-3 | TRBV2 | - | TGTGCCAGCGAGGACATATCACCGGCATTTGGAAACACCATATATTTT | CASEDISPAFGNTIYF
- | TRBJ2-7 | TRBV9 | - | TGTGCCAGCAGCCCCGACGGCAGGGACGAGCAGTACTTC | CASSPDGRDEQYF
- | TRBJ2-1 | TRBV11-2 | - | TGTGCCAGCAGCTTAGAGACTAATCCTCCTGAGCAGTTCTTC | CASSLETNPPEQFF
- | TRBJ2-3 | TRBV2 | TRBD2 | TGTGCCAGCAGACCGGGACTAGCGGGAGTTGGCACAGATACGCAGTATTTT | CASRPGLAGVGTDTQYF
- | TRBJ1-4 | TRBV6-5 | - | TGTGCCAGCAGGGCTCTCGGAGGTAATGAAAAACTGTTTTTT | CASRALGGNEKLFF
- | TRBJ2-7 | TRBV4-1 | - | TGCGCCAGCAGCCAAGGATTTGGCACGGGATGGACCTACGAGCAGTACTTC | CASSQGFGTGWTYEQYF
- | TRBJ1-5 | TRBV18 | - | TGTGCCAGCTCACCACCCGGAGCCCTTGGGAATCAGCCCCAGCATTTT | CASSPPGALGNQPQHF
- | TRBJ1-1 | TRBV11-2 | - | TGTGCCAGCAGCTTAGGCTCCGGAGGGGACACTGAAGCTTTCTTT | CASSLGSGGDTEAFF
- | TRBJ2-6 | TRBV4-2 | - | TGTGCCAGCAGCCAAGGGCAGGGAGGCTCTGGGGCCAACGTCCTGACTTTC | CASSQGQGGSGANVLTF
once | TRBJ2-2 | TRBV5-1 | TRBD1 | TGCGCCAGCAGCTTGGCGGGACAGGGTGAGCCCGGGGAGCTGTTTTTT | CASSLAGQGEPGELFF
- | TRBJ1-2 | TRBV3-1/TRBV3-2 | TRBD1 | TGTGCCAGCAGCCAGACACAGGGGTCCCATGTAGGGACCTTC | CASSQTQGSHVGTF
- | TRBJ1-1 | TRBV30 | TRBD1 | TGTGCCTGGGAACAGGGGCATACTGAAGCTTTCTTT | CAWEQGHTEAFF
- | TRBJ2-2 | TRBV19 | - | TGTGCCAGTAGACTCCGGTTTCTAGCTTCCACCGGGGAGCTGTTTTTT | CASRLRFLASTGELFF
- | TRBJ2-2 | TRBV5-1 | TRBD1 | TGCGCCACGGGACAGGGGTTGAACACCGGGGAGCTGTTTTTT | CATGQGLNTGELFF
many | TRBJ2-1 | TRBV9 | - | TGTGCCAGCAGCGTTGGTTATAACTCCAATGAGCAGTTCTTC | CASSVGYNSNEQFF
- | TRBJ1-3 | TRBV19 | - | TGTGCCAGTAGTACCGGGGAGAGCTCTGGAAACACCATATATTTT | CASSTGESSGNTIYF